This TCR beta chain was identified in a study of blood T cell repertoires in COVID-19. Overall study: Sample material is recorded as cDNA or gDNA derived from T cells, B-cell-depleted T cells, or PBMCs.

The table came from immunoSEQ multiplex PCR; TCRdb's copy has only in-frame clones and leaves some out. The profile covers approximately 300,000 clones, with 90% appearing a single time and approximately 4.3% taken by the ten largest. In terms of age and location, participants ranged from about 18 to 90 years and lived in about two dozen US areas. Per the germline V gene, CDR1 is SGHTA and CDR2 is FQGNSA. V was clipped by 5 bases and J by 7 bases, with 15 bases between them. The CDR3 runs 14 residues. This sequence was found in a woman between 18 and 29 years old with acute COVID-19. The rearrangement links TRBV7-2 to TRBJ2-1; TRBD2 might be the D (6 bases). Sequencing was done on a sample of PBMCs or T cells enriched from blood (not recorded which). The CDR3 DNA reads as TGTGCCAGCAGCCGGCTCCCCGCGGGAAATGAGCAGTTCTTC. Its translation: CASSRLPAGNEQFF.